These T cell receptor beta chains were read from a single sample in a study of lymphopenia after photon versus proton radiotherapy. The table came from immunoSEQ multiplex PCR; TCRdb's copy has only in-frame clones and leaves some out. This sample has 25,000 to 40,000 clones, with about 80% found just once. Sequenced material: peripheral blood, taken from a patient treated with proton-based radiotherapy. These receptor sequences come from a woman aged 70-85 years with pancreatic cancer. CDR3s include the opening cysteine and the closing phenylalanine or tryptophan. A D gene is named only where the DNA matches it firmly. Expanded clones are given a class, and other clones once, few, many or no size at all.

CASSKASGSSYNEQFF	TGTGCCAGTAGTAAGGCTAGCGGGAGCTCCTACAATGAGCAGTTCTTC	TRBD2	-	TRBJ2-1	TRBV19
CAWSVIGRGRETQYF	TGTGCCTGGAGTGTAATAGGCAGGGGGCGGGAGACCCAGTACTTC	TRBD1	-	TRBJ2-5	TRBV30
CASSGGSNTEAFF	TGTGCCAGCAGCGGGGGCTCCAACACTGAAGCTTTCTTT	-	-	TRBJ1-1	TRBV6-5
CASSGLQGNYGYTF	TGTGCCAGCAGTGGATTACAGGGGAACTATGGCTACACCTTC	TRBD1	-	TRBJ1-2	TRBV2
CAATARGATNEKLFF	TGTGCCGCCACGGCGAGGGGGGCAACTAATGAAAAACTGTTTTTT	-	-	TRBJ1-4	TRBV15
CASSPSGLAGGRVYNEQFF	TGTGCCAGCAGCCCAAGTGGACTAGCGGGAGGAAGGGTCTACAATGAGCAGTTCTTC	TRBD2	-	TRBJ2-1	TRBV7-2
CASSIWGEIQYF	TGTGCCAGTAGTATTTGGGGGGAGATCCAGTACTTC	-	-	TRBJ2-5	TRBV19
CATLRPTNNSPLHF	TGTGCCACGCTCCGACCAACGAATAATTCACCCCTCCACTTT	-	-	TRBJ1-6	TRBV27
CASIRTGPWEGEQFF	TGTGCCAGCATCCGAACAGGGCCATGGGAAGGTGAGCAGTTCTTC	-	-	TRBJ2-1	TRBV28
CASRGFTDTQYF	TGTGCCAGCCGCGGATTCACAGATACGCAGTATTTT	-	few	TRBJ2-3	TRBV28
CASSPRNEQFF	TGTGCCAGCAGCCCTCGCAATGAGCAGTTCTTC	-	-	TRBJ2-1	TRBV7-2
CAWGQGKDTEAFF	TGTGCCTGGGGACAGGGGAAAGACACTGAAGCTTTCTTT	TRBD1	once	TRBJ1-1	TRBV30
CASSLVWREGEETQYF	TGTGCCAGCAGCTTGGTTTGGCGGGAGGGGGAAGAGACCCAGTACTTC	TRBD2	-	TRBJ2-5	TRBV5-6
CASSDRSTNNEQFF	TGTGCCAGCAGCGACCGATCCACCAACAATGAGCAGTTCTTC	-	-	TRBJ2-1	TRBV6-5
CASSPRQGRNITNQPQHF	TGTGCCAGCAGTCCCCGGCAGGGCCGCAATATTACGAATCAGCCCCAGCATTTT	-	-	TRBJ1-5	TRBV27
CSVVYGQDGYGYTF	TGCAGCGTTGTCTATGGGCAAGACGGTTATGGCTACACCTTC	-	-	TRBJ1-2	TRBV29-1
CASSSQGSGANVLTF	TGTGCCAGCAGTTCACAGGGGTCGGGGGCCAACGTCCTGACTTTC	TRBD1	-	TRBJ2-6	TRBV27
CASSVGGAENEQFF	TGTGCCAGTAGTGTGGGGGGCGCCGAAAATGAGCAGTTCTTC	-	-	TRBJ2-1	TRBV19
CASSQGEGERYGYTF	TGCGCCAGCAGCCAGGGAGAGGGGGAGAGATATGGCTACACCTTC	-	-	TRBJ1-2	TRBV4-1
CASSRWAGNIQYF	TGTGCCAGCTCACGGTGGGCTGGAAACATTCAGTACTTC	-	-	TRBJ2-4	TRBV18
CASSLPVSGANVLTF	TGTGCCAGCAGTCTTCCCGTCTCTGGGGCCAACGTCCTGACTTTC	-	-	TRBJ2-6	TRBV28
CASSLGGAGPPYEQYF	TGTGCCAGCAGCTTGGGAGGGGCGGGTCCCCCCTACGAGCAGTACTTC	-	-	TRBJ2-7	TRBV5-4
CSVGTASDTQYF	TGCAGCGTTGGGACAGCATCAGATACGCAGTATTTT	-	-	TRBJ2-3	TRBV29-1
CASSGSNYGYTF	TGTGCCAGCAGCGGCAGCAACTATGGCTACACCTTC	-	-	TRBJ1-2	TRBV6-5
CAWSVPWGFHGYTF	TGTGCCTGGAGTGTACCGTGGGGGTTCCATGGCTACACCTTC	-	-	TRBJ1-2	TRBV30
CASRKTGVLSSYGNEQFF	TGTGCCAGCAGAAAAACAGGGGTTCTGTCGTCTTACGGGAATGAGCAGTTCTTC	TRBD1	-	TRBJ2-1	TRBV27
CASSLDRTGETQYF	TGTGCCAGCAGCTTGGACAGGACAGGAGAGACCCAGTACTTC	TRBD1	few	TRBJ2-5	TRBV7-3
CASSYEPGQAGEQYF	TGTGCCAGCAGTTACGAACCCGGGCAGGCAGGCGAGCAGTACTTC	-	-	TRBJ2-7	TRBV6-6
CASSQSPGAGQPQHF	TGTGCCAGCAGCCAGAGCCCGGGGGCAGGACAGCCCCAGCATTTT	-	once	TRBJ1-5	TRBV5-6
CASRTVDSSTDTQYF	TGTGCCAGTAGGACCGTAGACTCTAGCACAGATACGCAGTATTTT	-	-	TRBJ2-3	TRBV19
CASSSTDRVLYEQYF	TGTGCCAGCAGCTCCACAGACAGGGTTCTCTACGAGCAGTACTTC	TRBD1	-	TRBJ2-7	TRBV7-9
CASSQGTHVSSYEQYF	TGCGCCAGCAGCCAAGGCACTCATGTGAGCTCCTACGAGCAGTACTTC	-	-	TRBJ2-7	TRBV4-1
CASSLAGGRGNEAFF	TGTGCCAGCAGCTTGGCCGGGGGCAGGGGAAATGAAGCTTTCTTT	-	-	TRBJ1-1	TRBV5-4
CASSYSAGGRYGYTF	TGTGCCAGCAGTTACTCGGCGGGAGGACGTTATGGCTACACCTTC	-	-	TRBJ1-2	TRBV6-6
CASSLGPSYEQYF	TGTGCCAGTAGTCTCGGTCCCTCCTACGAGCAGTACTTC	-	-	TRBJ2-7	TRBV19
CASSDPSGSTYEQYF	TGCGCCAGCAGTGACCCAAGCGGGTCCACTTACGAGCAGTACTTC	-	-	TRBJ2-7	TRBV10-2
CASSLLSQGAYEQYF	TGCGCCAGCAGCTTGCTATCGCAGGGGGCTTACGAGCAGTACTTC	TRBD1	-	TRBJ2-7	TRBV5-1
CAISDPNVPDRGQTDTQYF	TGTGCCATCAGTGACCCAAATGTACCGGACAGGGGGCAGACAGATACGCAGTATTTT	TRBD1	once	TRBJ2-3	TRBV10-3
CASSLGSLTDTQYF	TGTGCCAGCAGTTTGGGGTCGCTTACAGATACGCAGTATTTT	-	-	TRBJ2-3	TRBV27
CASTPGQPGGYTF	TGTGCCAGCACACCAGGCCAGCCCGGAGGCTACACCTTC	-	medium-sized	TRBJ1-2	TRBV28
CASRQGSGGYTF	TGTGCCAGCAGACAGGGATCGGGTGGCTACACCTTC	-	-	TRBJ1-2	TRBV6-4
CASSLVSVGNTIYF	TGTGCCAGCAGCTTGGTTTCGGTAGGAAACACCATATATTTT	-	-	TRBJ1-3	TRBV5-8
CASRRLAGDLEQYF	TGTGCCAGCAGACGACTAGCGGGAGACCTCGAGCAGTACTTC	TRBD2	-	TRBJ2-7	TRBV6-5
CASFQGRTEAFF	TGTGCCAGCTTTCAGGGGAGGACAGAAGCTTTCTTT	-	-	TRBJ1-1	TRBV27
CASSQDVEQFF	TGTGCCAGCAGCCAAGACGTGGAGCAGTTCTTC	-	-	TRBJ2-1	TRBV4-2
CASETSGSYNEQFF	TGTGCCAGCGAAACTAGCGGCTCCTACAATGAGCAGTTCTTC	TRBD2	-	TRBJ2-1	TRBV28
CASSMGPSTDTQYF	TGTGCCAGTAGTATGGGTCCCTCCACAGATACGCAGTATTTT	-	-	TRBJ2-3	TRBV19
CASSPGHSIDEKLFF	TGCGCCAGCAGCCCGGGCCACTCCATCGATGAAAAACTGTTTTTT	-	-	TRBJ1-4	TRBV5-1
CASSLAKTSGRLYNEQFF	TGTGCCAGCAGCCTCGCTAAGACTAGCGGAAGACTTTACAATGAGCAGTTCTTC	TRBD2	few	TRBJ2-1	TRBV7-2
CASRGGSYNEQFF	TGTGCCAGCAGGGGGGGAAGTTACAATGAGCAGTTCTTC	-	-	TRBJ2-1	TRBV28
CASSVGGRQGEAFF	TGTGCCAGTAGTGTTGGAGGCAGACAGGGTGAAGCTTTCTTT	TRBD1	once	TRBJ1-1	TRBV19
CASSVAGEDSPLHF	TGTGCCAGCAGCGTAGCAGGGGAGGATTCACCCCTCCACTTT	-	-	TRBJ1-6	TRBV9
CASSLPGLGEQFF	TGTGCCAGCAGCTTACCGGGTCTTGGTGAGCAGTTCTTC	-	-	TRBJ2-1	TRBV7-9
CASSEWVYEQYF	TGTGCCAGCAGTGAATGGGTCTACGAGCAGTACTTC	-	-	TRBJ2-7	TRBV2
CASRLGQGNQPQHF	TGTGCCAGCAGACTGGGACAGGGGAATCAGCCCCAGCATTTT	TRBD1	-	TRBJ1-5	TRBV6-6
CASTRTGGVKLFF	TGTGCCAGCACTCGGACAGGGGGTGTAAAACTGTTTTTT	TRBD1	-	TRBJ1-4	TRBV2
CASSQDWKDYEQFF	TGTGCCAGCAGCCAAGATTGGAAGGATTATGAGCAGTTCTTC	-	once	TRBJ2-1	TRBV4-2
CASSLTGPSTEAFF	TGTGCCAGCAGCCTTACAGGCCCTTCCACTGAAGCTTTCTTT	-	-	TRBJ1-1	TRBV11-3
CASSAGGNTNYGYTF	TGTGCCAGCAGCGCCGGGGGAAACACTAACTATGGCTACACCTTC	-	few	TRBJ1-2	TRBV9